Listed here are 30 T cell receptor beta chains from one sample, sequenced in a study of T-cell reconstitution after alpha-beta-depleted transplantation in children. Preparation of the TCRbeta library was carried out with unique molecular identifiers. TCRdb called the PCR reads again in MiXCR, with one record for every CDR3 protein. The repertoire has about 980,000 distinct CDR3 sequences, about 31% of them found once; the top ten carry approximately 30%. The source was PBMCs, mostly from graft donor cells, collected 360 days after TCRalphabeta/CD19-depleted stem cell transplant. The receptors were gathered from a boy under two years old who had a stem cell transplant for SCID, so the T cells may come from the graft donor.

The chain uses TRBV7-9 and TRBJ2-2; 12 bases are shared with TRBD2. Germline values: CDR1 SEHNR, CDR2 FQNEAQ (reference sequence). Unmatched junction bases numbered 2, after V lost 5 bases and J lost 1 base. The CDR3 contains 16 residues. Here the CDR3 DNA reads TGTGCCAGCAGCACGGGACTAGCGGGGAACACCGGGGAGCTGTTTTTT. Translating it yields CASSTGLAGNTGELFF.

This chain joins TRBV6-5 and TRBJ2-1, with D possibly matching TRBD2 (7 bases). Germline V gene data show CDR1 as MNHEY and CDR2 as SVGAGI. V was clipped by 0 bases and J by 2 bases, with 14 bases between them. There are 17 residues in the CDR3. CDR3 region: CASSYSRGGLPYNEQFF. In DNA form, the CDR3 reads TGTGCCAGCAGTTACTCGAGGGGGGGTCTTCCCTACAATGAGCAGTTCTTC.

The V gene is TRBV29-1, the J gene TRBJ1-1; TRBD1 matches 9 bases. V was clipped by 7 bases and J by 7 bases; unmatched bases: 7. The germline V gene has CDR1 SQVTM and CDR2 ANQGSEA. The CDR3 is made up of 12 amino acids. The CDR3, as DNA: TGCAGCGGTGGGACAGGGAGAGTTGAAGCTTTCTTT. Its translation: CSGGTGRVEAFF.

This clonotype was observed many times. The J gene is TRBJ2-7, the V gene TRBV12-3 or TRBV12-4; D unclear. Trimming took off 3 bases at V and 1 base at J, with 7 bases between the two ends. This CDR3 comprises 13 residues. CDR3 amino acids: CASSFGVSYEQYF. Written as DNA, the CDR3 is TGTGCCAGCAGTTTTGGGGTGTCCTACGAGCAGTACTTC.

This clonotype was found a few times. The CDR3: CASSLSFSRLNEQYF. DNA for the CDR3: TGTGCCAGCAGCTTGTCTTTCAGCAGGCTCAACGAGCAGTACTTC. This sequence joins TRBV5-6 and TRBJ2-7; no firm D call. Trimming took off 1 base at V and 5 bases at J, with 16 bases between the two ends. Germline assignment: CDR1 SGHDT and CDR2 YYEEEE. This CDR3 is built from 15 residues.

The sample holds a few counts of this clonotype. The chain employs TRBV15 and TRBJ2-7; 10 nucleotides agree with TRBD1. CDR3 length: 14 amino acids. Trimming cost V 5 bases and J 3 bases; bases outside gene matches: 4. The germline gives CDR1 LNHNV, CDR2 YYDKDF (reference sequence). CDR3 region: CATSQDRGLYEQYF. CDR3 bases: TGTGCCACCAGCCAAGACAGGGGGCTCTACGAGCAGTACTTC.

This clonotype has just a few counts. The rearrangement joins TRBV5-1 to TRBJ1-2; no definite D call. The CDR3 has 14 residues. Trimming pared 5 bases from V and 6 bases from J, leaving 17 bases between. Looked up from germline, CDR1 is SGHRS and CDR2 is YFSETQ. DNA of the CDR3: TGCGCCAGCAGGGGAGAAACAATGTTGGATGGCTACACCTTC. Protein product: CASRGETMLDGYTF.

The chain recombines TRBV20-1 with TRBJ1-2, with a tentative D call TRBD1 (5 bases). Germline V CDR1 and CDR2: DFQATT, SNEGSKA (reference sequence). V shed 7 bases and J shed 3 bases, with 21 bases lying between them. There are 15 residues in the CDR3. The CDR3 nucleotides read TGCAGTGGCCCTTCCCCACAGGCTAGGGACTATGGCTACACCTTC. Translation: CSGPSPQARDYGYTF.

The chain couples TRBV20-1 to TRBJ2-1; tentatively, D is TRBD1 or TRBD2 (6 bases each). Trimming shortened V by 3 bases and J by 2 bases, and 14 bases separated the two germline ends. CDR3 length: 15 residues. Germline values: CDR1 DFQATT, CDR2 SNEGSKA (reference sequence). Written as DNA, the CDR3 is TGCAGTGCTAGGGGGGGCCTGGAGACCTACAATGAGCAGTTCTTC. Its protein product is CSARGGLETYNEQFF.

The CDR3 coding sequence is TGCGCCAGCAGCTTACAGGGGGAGAACACCGGGGAGCTGTTTTTT. Its translation is CASSLQGENTGELFF. This chain uses TRBV5-1 with TRBJ2-2, with TRBD1 matching 8 bases. Trimming cost V 2 bases and J 1 base; bases outside gene matches: 1. The germline gives CDR1 SGHRS, CDR2 YFSETQ. This CDR3 region has 15 residues.

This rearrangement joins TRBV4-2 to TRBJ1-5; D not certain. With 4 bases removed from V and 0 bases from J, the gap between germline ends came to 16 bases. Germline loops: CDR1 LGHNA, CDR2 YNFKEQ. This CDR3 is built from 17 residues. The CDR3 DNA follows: TGTGCCAGCAGCCGGGATGGTTGGCGGGATAGCAATCAGCCCCAGCATTTT. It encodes CASSRDGWRDSNQPQHF.

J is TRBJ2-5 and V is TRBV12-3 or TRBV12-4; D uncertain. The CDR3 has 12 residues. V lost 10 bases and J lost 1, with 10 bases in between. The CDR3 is CAIRSRQETQYF. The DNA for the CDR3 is TGTGCCATCCGGAGTCGCCAAGAGACCCAGTACTTC.

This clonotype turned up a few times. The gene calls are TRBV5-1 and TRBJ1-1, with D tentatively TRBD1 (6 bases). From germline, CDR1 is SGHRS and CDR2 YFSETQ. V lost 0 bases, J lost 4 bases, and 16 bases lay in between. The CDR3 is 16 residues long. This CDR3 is CASSLGLRGAGTEAFF. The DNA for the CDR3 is TGCGCCAGCAGCTTGGGTTTACGGGGGGCTGGCACTGAAGCTTTCTTT. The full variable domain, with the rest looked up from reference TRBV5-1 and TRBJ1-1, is KAGVTQTPRYLIKTRGQQVTLSCSPISGHRSVSWYQQTPGQGLQFLFEYFSETQRNKGNFPGRFSGRQFSNSRSEMNVSTLELGDSALYLCASSLGLRGAGTEAFFGQGTRLTVV.

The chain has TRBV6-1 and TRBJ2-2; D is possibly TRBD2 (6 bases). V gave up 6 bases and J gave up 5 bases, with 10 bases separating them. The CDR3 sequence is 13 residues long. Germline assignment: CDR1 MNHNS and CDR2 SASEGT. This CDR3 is CASRISGTGELFF. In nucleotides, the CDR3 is TGTGCCAGCAGGATTAGCGGAACCGGGGAGCTGTTTTTT.

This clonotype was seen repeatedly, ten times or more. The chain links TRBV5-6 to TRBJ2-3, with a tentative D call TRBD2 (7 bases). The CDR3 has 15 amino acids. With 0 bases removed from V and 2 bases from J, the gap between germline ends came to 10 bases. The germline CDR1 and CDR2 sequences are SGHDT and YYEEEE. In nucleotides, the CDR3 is TGTGCCAGCAGCTTGGGGGCGGGGGCCACAGATACGCAGTATTTT. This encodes CASSLGAGATDTQYF. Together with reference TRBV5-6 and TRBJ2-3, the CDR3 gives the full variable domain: DAGVTQSPTHLIKTRGQQVTLRCSPKSGHDTVSWYQQALGQGPQFIFQYYEEEERQRGNFPDRFSGHQFPNYSSELNVNALLLGDSALYLCASSLGAGATDTQYFGPGTRLTVL.

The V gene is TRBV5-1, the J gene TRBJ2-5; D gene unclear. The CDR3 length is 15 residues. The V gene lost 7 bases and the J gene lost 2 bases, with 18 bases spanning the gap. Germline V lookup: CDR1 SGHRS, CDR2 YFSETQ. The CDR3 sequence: CASGSGSPLQETQYF. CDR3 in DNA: TGCGCCAGCGGTTCCGGCTCGCCCCTACAAGAGACCCAGTACTTC.

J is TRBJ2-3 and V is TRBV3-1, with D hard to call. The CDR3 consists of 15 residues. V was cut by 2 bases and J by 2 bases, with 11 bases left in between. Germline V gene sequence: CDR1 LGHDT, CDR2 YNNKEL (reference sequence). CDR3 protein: CASSQRTGFTDTQYF. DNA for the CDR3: TGTGCCAGCAGCCAAAGGACCGGATTCACAGATACGCAGTATTTT.

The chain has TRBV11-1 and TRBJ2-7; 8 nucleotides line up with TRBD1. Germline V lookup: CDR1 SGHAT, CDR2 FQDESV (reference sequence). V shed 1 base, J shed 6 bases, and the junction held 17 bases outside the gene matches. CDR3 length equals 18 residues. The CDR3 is CASSLGLMRQGYLGEQYF. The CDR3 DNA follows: TGTGCCAGCAGCTTAGGCTTGATGCGACAGGGGTATTTAGGCGAGCAGTACTTC.

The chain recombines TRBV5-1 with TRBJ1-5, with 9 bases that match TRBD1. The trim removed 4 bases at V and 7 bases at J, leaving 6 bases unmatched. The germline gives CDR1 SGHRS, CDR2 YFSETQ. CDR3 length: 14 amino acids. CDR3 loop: CASSPTGGGQPQHF. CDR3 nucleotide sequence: TGCGCCAGCAGCCCGACAGGGGGAGGACAGCCCCAGCATTTT.

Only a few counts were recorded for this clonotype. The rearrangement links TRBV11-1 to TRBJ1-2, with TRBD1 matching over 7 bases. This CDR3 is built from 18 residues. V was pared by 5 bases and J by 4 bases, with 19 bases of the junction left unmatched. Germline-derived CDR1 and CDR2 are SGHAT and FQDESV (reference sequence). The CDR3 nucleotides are TGTGCCAGCAGCCTGCGCGTAAATCGGGACAGAGTGAGCTATGGCTACACCTTC. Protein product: CASSLRVNRDRVSYGYTF. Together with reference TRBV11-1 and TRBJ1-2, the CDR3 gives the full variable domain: EAEVAQSPRYKITEKSQAVAFWCDPISGHATLYWYRQILGQGPELLVQFQDESVVDDSQLPKDRFSAERLKGVDSTLKIQPAELGDSAMYLCASSLRVNRDRVSYGYTFGSGTRLTVV.

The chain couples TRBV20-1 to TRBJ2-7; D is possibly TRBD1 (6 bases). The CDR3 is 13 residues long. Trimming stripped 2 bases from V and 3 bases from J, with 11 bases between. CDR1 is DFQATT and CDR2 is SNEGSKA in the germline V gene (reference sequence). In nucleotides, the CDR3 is TGCAGTGCTAGACAGGGGCCTAACTACGAGCAGTACTTC. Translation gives CSARQGPNYEQYF.

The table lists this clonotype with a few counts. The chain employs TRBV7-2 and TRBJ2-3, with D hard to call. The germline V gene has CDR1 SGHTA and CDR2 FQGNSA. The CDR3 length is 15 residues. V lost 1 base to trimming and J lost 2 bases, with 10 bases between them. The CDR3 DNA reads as TGTGCCAGCAGCTTAGTTCCCCAGCTCACAGATACGCAGTATTTT. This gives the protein CASSLVPQLTDTQYF. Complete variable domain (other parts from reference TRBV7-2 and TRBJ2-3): GAGVSQSPSNKVTEKGKDVELRCDPISGHTALYWYRQSLGQGLEFLIYFQGNSAPDKSGLPSDRFSAERTGGSVSTLTIQRTQQEDSAVYLCASSLVPQLTDTQYFGPGTRLTVL.

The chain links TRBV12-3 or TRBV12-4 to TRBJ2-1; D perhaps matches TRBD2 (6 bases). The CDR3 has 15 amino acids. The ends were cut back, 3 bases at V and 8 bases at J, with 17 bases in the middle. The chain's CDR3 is CASSFGGTPLYEQFF. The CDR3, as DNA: TGTGCCAGCAGTTTCGGCGGGACCCCTCTCTATGAGCAGTTCTTC.

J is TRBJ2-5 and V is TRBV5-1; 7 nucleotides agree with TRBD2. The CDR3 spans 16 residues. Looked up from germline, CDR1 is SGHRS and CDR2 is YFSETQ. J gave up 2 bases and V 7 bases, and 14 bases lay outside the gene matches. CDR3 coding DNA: TGCGCCAGCTTACTCCGGCGGGCTAGCGGTCAAGAGACCCAGTACTTC. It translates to CASLLRRASGQETQYF.

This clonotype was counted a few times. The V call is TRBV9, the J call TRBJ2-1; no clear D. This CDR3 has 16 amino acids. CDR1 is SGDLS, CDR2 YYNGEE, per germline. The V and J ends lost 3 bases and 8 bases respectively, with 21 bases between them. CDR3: CASSAGPLLGVDEQFF. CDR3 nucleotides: TGTGCCAGCAGCGCCGGTCCTCTACTGGGCGTCGATGAGCAGTTCTTC.

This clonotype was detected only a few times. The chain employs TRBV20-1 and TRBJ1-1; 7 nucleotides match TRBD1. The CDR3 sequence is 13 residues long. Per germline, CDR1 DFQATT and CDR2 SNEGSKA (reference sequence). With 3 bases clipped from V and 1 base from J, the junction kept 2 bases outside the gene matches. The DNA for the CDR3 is TGCAGTGCTAGGACAGGGAAGAACACTGAAGCTTTCTTT. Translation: CSARTGKNTEAFF.

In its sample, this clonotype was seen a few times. DNA of the CDR3: TGCGCCAGCAGCTACGGGACCGCGACGCACAATGAGCAGTTCTTC. This codes for CASSYGTATHNEQFF. The chain links TRBV5-1 to TRBJ2-1, with D perhaps being TRBD1 or TRBD2 (5 bases each). Germline lookup yields CDR1 SGHRS and CDR2 YFSETQ. CDR3 size: 15 residues. Trimming left V 3 bases short and J 5 bases short, with 15 bases between.

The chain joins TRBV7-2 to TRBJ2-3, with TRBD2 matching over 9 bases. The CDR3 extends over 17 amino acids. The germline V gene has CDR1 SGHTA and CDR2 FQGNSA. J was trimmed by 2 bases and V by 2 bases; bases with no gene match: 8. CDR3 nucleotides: TGTGCCAGCAGCTTAATCGGAGCGGGGGGACCCACAGATACGCAGTATTTT. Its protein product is CASSLIGAGGPTDTQYF.

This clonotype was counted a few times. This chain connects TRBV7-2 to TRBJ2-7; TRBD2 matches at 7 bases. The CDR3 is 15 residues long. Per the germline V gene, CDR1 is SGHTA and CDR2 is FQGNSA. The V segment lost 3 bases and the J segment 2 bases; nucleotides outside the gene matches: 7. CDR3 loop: CASSFGTTDAYEQYF. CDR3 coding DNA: TGTGCCAGCAGCTTCGGGACTACCGACGCCTACGAGCAGTACTTC.

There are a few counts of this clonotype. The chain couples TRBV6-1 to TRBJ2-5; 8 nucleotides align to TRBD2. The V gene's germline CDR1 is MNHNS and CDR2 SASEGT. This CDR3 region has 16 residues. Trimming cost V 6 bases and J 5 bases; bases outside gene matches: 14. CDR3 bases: TGTGCCAGCAGGGGTTGGAACAGCGGGGGTGGGGAGACCCAGTACTTC. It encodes CASRGWNSGGGETQYF.